Shown below are 13 T cell receptor beta chains from a single sample sequenced in a study of T cells in pancreatic ductal adenocarcinoma. The protocol was immunoSEQ multiplex PCR, while the TCRdb copy is restricted to in-frame clones and leaves out a portion. The sample shows 4,500 to 5,000 clones, 70% to 85% of them seen only once. Surgery without prior neoadjuvant therapy was the treatment of the selected pancreatic ductal adenocarcinoma patients. Sequencing was carried out using pancreatic tumor tissue. These receptors were collected from a human donor with pancreatic ductal adenocarcinoma. The donor label of this sample is uncertain.

The chain links TRBV5-4 to TRBJ2-7, with 10 bases matching TRBD2. V gave up 0 bases and J gave up 7 bases; unmatched junction bases: 10. The CDR3 covers 16 residues. Looked up from germline, CDR1 is SGHNT and CDR2 is YYREEE (reference sequence). For the CDR3, the DNA is TGTGCCAGCAGCTTGGCCAGCGGGGGGGGTTTCGAAGAGCAGTACTTC. Its translation is CASSLASGGGFEEQYF.

The CDR3: CASSIGTGLNTGELFF. CDR3 nucleotides: TGTGCCAGCAGTATAGGGACAGGACTCAACACCGGGGAGCTGTTTTTT. The chain employs TRBV2 and TRBJ2-2, with 8 bases fitting TRBD1. Germline V lookup: CDR1 SNHLY, CDR2 FYNNEI. Losses at the gene ends were 5 bases for V and 2 bases for J; bases not matched to a gene: 7. This CDR3 is built from 16 residues.

The sample holds a few counts of this clone. The J gene is TRBJ2-3, the V gene TRBV4-2; TRBD1 agrees at 7 bases. Germline V gene data show CDR1 as LGHNA and CDR2 as YNFKEQ. The CDR3 covers 17 residues. V gave up 0 bases and J gave up 2 bases; unmatched junction bases: 8. Here the CDR3 DNA reads TGTGCCAGCAGCCAAGATCCAGCAGGGGGAAACACAGATACGCAGTATTTT. It encodes CASSQDPAGGNTDTQYF.

This chain's CDR3 is CASSEAGSNYEQYF. The CDR3 DNA reads TGTGCCAGCAGTGAAGCGGGCAGCAACTACGAGCAGTACTTC. The rearrangement uses TRBV6-1 and TRBJ2-7; unclear D gene. Trimming removed 0 bases from V and 3 bases from J, with 9 bases in between. Germline V gene lookup returns CDR1 MNHNS and CDR2 SASEGT. This CDR3 comprises 14 residues.

This chain connects TRBV9 to TRBJ2-3, with TRBD2 identical over 15 bases. CDR1 and CDR2 from the germline V gene are SGDLS and YYNGEE. Trimming removed 3 bases from V and 4 bases from J; junction bases left unmatched: 6. This CDR3 is 17 amino acids long. CDR3 sequence reads: CASSAGTSGRTPDTQYF. Here the CDR3 DNA reads TGTGCCAGCAGCGCCGGGACTAGCGGGAGGACCCCAGATACGCAGTATTTT.

The chain joins TRBV15 to TRBJ2-3, with D hard to call. V lost 0 bases to trimming and J lost 1 base, with 5 bases between them. The length of the CDR3 is 14 residues. Germline V lookup: CDR1 LNHNV, CDR2 YYDKDF (reference sequence). The CDR3 region has the DNA TGTGCCACCAGCAGAGATTACGGCACAGATACGCAGTATTTT. Residues: CATSRDYGTDTQYF.

The chain carries TRBV5-1 and TRBJ2-2; D is ambiguous. Germline-derived CDR1 and CDR2 are SGHRS and YFSETQ. The CDR3 has 15 residues. Trimming pared 0 bases from V and 4 bases from J, leaving 10 bases between. CDR3 in DNA: TGCGCCAGCAGCTTGGCCTTGGTGGGCACCGGGGAGCTGTTTTTT. Its translation is CASSLALVGTGELFF. Full variable domain (outside the CDR3, taken from reference TRBV5-1 and TRBJ2-2): KAGVTQTPRYLIKTRGQQVTLSCSPISGHRSVSWYQQTPGQGLQFLFEYFSETQRNKGNFPGRFSGRQFSNSRSEMNVSTLELGDSALYLCASSLALVGTGELFFGEGSRLTVL.

This clone has more than one count but fewer than ten. J is TRBJ1-5 and V is TRBV7-8; D call uncertain. Per germline, CDR1 SGHVS and CDR2 FQNEAQ. Trimming shortened V by 2 bases and J by 7 bases, and 21 bases separated the two germline ends. This CDR3 is built from 17 residues. CDR3 sequence (DNA): TGTGCCAGCAGCTTATATCCCAAGGAGACGGCAAGACAGCCCCAGCATTTT. Its translation is CASSLYPKETARQPQHF.

V gene TRBV30 combines with J gene TRBJ1-6; 7 bases align to TRBD1. Germline V gene sequence: CDR1 GTSNPN, CDR2 SVGIG (reference sequence). The length of the CDR3 is 13 residues. Trimming removed 5 bases from V and 3 bases from J; junction bases left unmatched: 1. This CDR3 is CAWHRGYNSPLHF. CDR3 coding DNA: TGTGCCTGGCACAGGGGCTATAATTCACCCCTCCACTTT.

This clone is large by share. V is TRBV9 and J is TRBJ1-5, with D possibly being TRBD1 (6 bases). Germline lookup yields CDR1 SGDLS and CDR2 YYNGEE. V lost 4 bases to trimming and J lost 5 bases, with 13 bases between them. The CDR3 runs to 14 residues. CDR3 loop: CASSLGGNHQPQHF. CDR3 nucleotide sequence: TGTGCCAGCAGCCTAGGGGGGAACCATCAGCCCCAGCATTTT. Variable domain in full (rest from reference TRBV9 and TRBJ1-5): DSGVTQTPKHLITATGQRVTLRCSPRSGDLSVYWYQQSLDQGLQFLIQYYNGEERAKGNILERFSAQQFPDLHSELNLSSLELGDSALYFCASSLGGNHQPQHFGDGTRLSIL.

The rearrangement uses TRBV28 and TRBJ2-6; 9 nucleotides match TRBD1. CDR1 and CDR2 (germline): MDHEN, SYDVKM. V gave up 2 bases and J gave up 0 bases; unmatched junction bases: 17. CDR3 size: 22 residues. CDR3: CASSLTWYRGRYSSSGANVLTF. The CDR3, as DNA: TGTGCCAGCAGTTTAACGTGGTACAGGGGGCGCTATTCCTCCTCTGGGGCCAACGTCCTGACTTTC.

This sequence joins TRBV19 and TRBJ1-5; weak D call: TRBD1 (6 bases). The CDR3 runs 15 residues. Germline CDR1 and CDR2: LNHDA and SQIVND (reference sequence). The V and J ends lost 6 bases and 1 base respectively, with 13 bases between them. The chain's CDR3 is CASSDGGRSNQPQHF. DNA of the CDR3: TGTGCCAGTAGCGACGGGGGCCGGAGCAATCAGCCCCAGCATTTT.

This clone occurred a few times. The chain carries TRBV9 and TRBJ1-3; D is perhaps TRBD1 (6 bases). Germline lookup yields CDR1 SGDLS and CDR2 YYNGEE. This CDR3 region has 17 residues. V shed 4 bases and J shed 4 bases, with 21 bases lying between them. This CDR3 reads CASSPNPNRERGNTIYF. The CDR3 DNA sequence: TGTGCCAGCAGCCCAAACCCTAACAGGGAAAGAGGAAACACCATATATTTT.